This T cell receptor (beta chain) was retrieved from a study of Graves' ophthalmopathy and Graves' hyperthyroidism. Germline CDR1 reads WSHSY; CDR2 reads SAAADI. The CDR3 extends over 16 amino acids. V was pared by 4 bases and J by 3 bases, with 12 bases of the junction left unmatched. RNA transcripts served as template for amplifying TCR beta CDR3 sequences. The authors performed first-round RT-PCR with HTBI primers and then a second-round multiplex PCR. TCRdb re-called the multiplex PCR reads through MiXCR, storing one row per CDR3 protein. The data contain about 1.1 million distinct CDR3 sequences, about two fifths of them seen just once; the ten biggest clones take up roughly 11%. Hyperthyroidism patients were newly diagnosed, under 2 months' duration, aged 18 to 65. Exclusion applied to patients with other autoimmune diseases, uncontrolled infections, pregnancy or lactation. A diagnosis was made from clinical symptoms together with serum thyroxine, TRAb, thyroid ultrasound and orbital computed tomography.

The sequence came from an adult man with Graves' hyperthyroidism. The sequenced material came from peripheral blood or thyroid tissue (not recorded which). The rearrangement uses TRBV10-2 and TRBJ2-7; 7 nucleotides match TRBD1. CDR3 sequence reads: CASSARDPTGIYEQYF. CDR3 bases: TGCGCCAGCAGTGCTAGAGATCCGACAGGGATCTACGAGCAGTACTTC.